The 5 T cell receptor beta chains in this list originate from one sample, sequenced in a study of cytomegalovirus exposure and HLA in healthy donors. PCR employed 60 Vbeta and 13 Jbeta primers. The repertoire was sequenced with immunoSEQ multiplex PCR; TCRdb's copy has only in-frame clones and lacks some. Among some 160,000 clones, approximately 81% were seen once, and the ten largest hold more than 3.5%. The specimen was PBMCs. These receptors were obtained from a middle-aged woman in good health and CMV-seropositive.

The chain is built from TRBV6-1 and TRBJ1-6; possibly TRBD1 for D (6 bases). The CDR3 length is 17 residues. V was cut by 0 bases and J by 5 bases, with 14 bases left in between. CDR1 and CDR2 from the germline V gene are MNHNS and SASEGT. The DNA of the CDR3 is TGTGCCAGCAGTGAAGCTGGCAGGGGAATACATAATTCACCCCTCCACTTT. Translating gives CASSEAGRGIHNSPLHF.

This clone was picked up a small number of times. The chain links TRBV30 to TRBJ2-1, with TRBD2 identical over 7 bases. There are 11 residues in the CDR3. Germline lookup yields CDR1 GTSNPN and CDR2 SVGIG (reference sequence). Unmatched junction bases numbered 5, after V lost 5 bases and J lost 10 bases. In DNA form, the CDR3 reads TGTGCCTGGGGGGGGGACGGGGAGCAGTTCTTC. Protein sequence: CAWGGDGEQFF. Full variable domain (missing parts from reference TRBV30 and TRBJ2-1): SQTIHQWPATLVQPVGSPLSLECTVEGTSNPNLYWYRQAAGRGLQLLFYSVGIGQISSEVPQNLSASRPQDRQFILSSKKLLLSDSGFYLCAWGGDGEQFFGPGTRLTVL.

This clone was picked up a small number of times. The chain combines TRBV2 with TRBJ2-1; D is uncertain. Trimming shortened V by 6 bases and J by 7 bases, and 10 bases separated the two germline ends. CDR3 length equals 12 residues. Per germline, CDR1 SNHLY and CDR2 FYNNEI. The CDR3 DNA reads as TGTGCCAGCAGCATAGCTAGGAATGAGCAGTTCTTC. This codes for CASSIARNEQFF.

This CDR3 reads CASRGDSPQHF. The CDR3 DNA sequence: TGTGCCAGCAGGGGGGACAGCCCGCAGCATTTT. The V call is TRBV6-1, the J call TRBJ1-5, with 7 positions matching TRBD1. Trimming at V came to 6 bases and at J to 13 bases, leaving 6 bases not matched to a gene. The CDR3 is made up of 11 amino acids. CDR1 and CDR2 (germline): MNHNS, SASEGT.

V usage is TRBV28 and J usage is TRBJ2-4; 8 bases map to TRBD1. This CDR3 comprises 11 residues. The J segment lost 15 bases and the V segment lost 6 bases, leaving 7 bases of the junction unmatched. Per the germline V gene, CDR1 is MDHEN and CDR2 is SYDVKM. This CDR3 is CASSRGPSRYF. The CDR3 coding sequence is TGTGCCAGCAGCAGGGGGCCCAGTCGGTACTTC.